These 25 T cell receptor beta chains were all obtained from the same sample, sequenced in a study of technical replicates of blood from a few donors. The protocol was immunoSEQ multiplex PCR, while the TCRdb copy is restricted to in-frame clones and leaves out a portion. The sample consists of around 68,000 clones, less than 98% of them appearing once. Sequencing was done on a sample of T cells isolated from PBMCs. All receptors come from a human donor in good health.

V usage is TRBV7-2 and J usage is TRBJ2-3, with TRBD1 matching over 9 bases. Germline V gene data show CDR1 as SGHTA and CDR2 as FQGNSA. V shed 7 bases, J shed 5 bases, and the junction held 7 bases outside the gene matches. This CDR3 spans 14 amino acids. Written as DNA, the CDR3 is TGTGCCAGCACACAGGACAGGGGACGAGATACGCAGTATTTT. This sequence encodes CASTQDRGRDTQYF.

The rearrangement uses TRBV6-5 and TRBJ2-6; TRBD2 is a possible D gene (5 bases). V dropped 6 bases and J dropped 1 base, with 10 bases sitting between them. This CDR3 comprises 15 residues. CDR1 and CDR2 (germline): MNHEY, SVGAGI. The CDR3 nucleotides are TGTGCCAGCAGCAGGACTTCTTCTGGGGCCAACGTCCTGACTTTC. It translates to CASSRTSSGANVLTF.

The DNA of the CDR3 is TGTGCCAGCAGAGGACAGGGTCCGAACTCTGGAAACACCATATATTTT. Protein product: CASRGQGPNSGNTIYF. The rearrangement links TRBV6-6 to TRBJ1-3; 8 bases agree with TRBD1. CDR1 MNHNY and CDR2 SVGAGI come from the germline V gene (reference sequence). Trimming at V came to 6 bases and at J to 0 bases, leaving 7 bases not matched to a gene. This CDR3 comprises 16 residues.

This rearrangement joins TRBV9 to TRBJ1-1; D uncertain. The CDR3 covers 15 residues. Trimming stripped 3 bases from V and 3 bases from J, with 15 bases between. Germline lookup yields CDR1 SGDLS and CDR2 YYNGEE. The CDR3 loop is CASSGHGDGDTEAFF. The CDR3 DNA is TGTGCCAGCAGCGGTCACGGGGATGGGGACACTGAAGCTTTCTTT.

This clone was found once. The rearrangement uses TRBV5-6 and TRBJ2-2; 8 bases are shared with TRBD2. In germline, CDR1 is SGHDT, CDR2 YYEEEE. This CDR3 is built from 16 residues. Unmatched junction bases numbered 6, after V lost 0 bases and J lost 5 bases. The CDR3 DNA follows: TGTGCCAGCAGCTTGGAGGGACTAGGTACAACCGGGGAGCTGTTTTTT. It yields the protein CASSLEGLGTTGELFF. The variable domain in full, completed from reference TRBV5-6 and TRBJ2-2, reads DAGVTQSPTHLIKTRGQQVTLRCSPKSGHDTVSWYQQALGQGPQFIFQYYEEEERQRGNFPDRFSGHQFPNYSSELNVNALLLGDSALYLCASSLEGLGTTGELFFGEGSRLTVL.

The rearrangement uses TRBV30 and TRBJ1-1; no clear D gene. The germline V and J ends were trimmed by 4 bases and 2 bases, with 5 bases remaining between them. This CDR3 comprises 11 residues. CDR1 and CDR2 from the germline V gene are GTSNPN and SVGIG (reference sequence). CDR3 nucleotides: TGTGCCTGGAAGCGAAACACTGAAGCTTTCTTT. Residues: CAWKRNTEAFF.

The CDR3 protein is CASSERPSGSPYNEQFF. The CDR3 DNA is TGTGCCAGCAGTGAACGACCAAGCGGGAGTCCCTACAATGAGCAGTTCTTC. The chain uses TRBV2 and TRBJ2-1; 8 nucleotides agree with TRBD2. This CDR3 has 17 residues. Germline CDR1 SNHLY, CDR2 FYNNEI. V lost 2 bases and J lost 2; bases outside the gene matches: 8.

The gene calls are TRBV5-4 and TRBJ2-7; TRBD2 matches at 9 bases. Germline trimming cut 2 bases from V and 0 bases from J; bases unmatched to any gene: 0. The CDR3 extends over 14 amino acids. CDR1 and CDR2 (germline): SGHNT, YYREEE (reference sequence). For the CDR3, the DNA is TGTGCCAGCAGCTTAGCGGGAGGCTCCTACGAGCAGTACTTC. Protein sequence: CASSLAGGSYEQYF.

The rearrangement links TRBV29-1 to TRBJ2-7, with TRBD2 matching over 12 bases. The CDR3 is 13 amino acids. With 7 bases clipped from V and 4 bases from J, the junction kept 5 bases outside the gene matches. The germline V gene encodes CDR1 SQVTM and CDR2 ANQGSEA. The CDR3 loop reads CSGTSGRTYEQYF. The CDR3 region has the DNA TGCAGCGGAACTAGCGGGAGGACGTACGAGCAGTACTTC.

This clone was observed a single time. The chain uses TRBV27 and TRBJ2-2; 7 positions match TRBD2. Germline values: CDR1 MNHEY, CDR2 SMNVEV (reference sequence). This CDR3 has 14 residues. The ends lost 6 bases at V and 9 bases at J; junction bases unmatched: 10. The CDR3 sequence: CASSLSGMGRELFF. CDR3 DNA: TGTGCCAGCAGCCTGAGCGGGATGGGCCGGGAGCTGTTTTTT.

V is TRBV28 and J is TRBJ2-7; D is uncertain. The CDR3 sequence is 14 residues long. From germline, CDR1 is MDHEN and CDR2 SYDVKM. The V and J ends lost 3 bases and 8 bases respectively, with 17 bases between them. The CDR3 region has the DNA TGTGCCAGCAGTTTGGCAGAACTAAGACCGAAGCAGTACTTC. Translating gives CASSLAELRPKQYF.

The chain joins TRBV18 to TRBJ2-7, with unresolved D. The CDR3 is made up of 13 amino acids. Trimming left V 3 bases short and J 2 bases short, with 8 bases between. Germline assignment: CDR1 KGHSH and CDR2 LQKENI. Here the CDR3 reads CASSPFDTYEQYF. Written as DNA, the CDR3 is TGTGCCAGCTCACCGTTCGACACCTACGAGCAGTACTTC. The full variable domain, with the rest looked up from reference TRBV18 and TRBJ2-7, is NAGVMQNPRHLVRRRGQEARLRCSPMKGHSHVYWYRQLPEEGLKFMVYLQKENIIDESGMPKERFSAEFPKEGPSILRIQQVVRGDSAAYFCASSPFDTYEQYFGPGTRLTVT.

The chain recombines TRBV7-9 with TRBJ1-2; D is possibly TRBD1 (6 bases). The CDR3 length is 12 residues. Germline V gene sequence: CDR1 SEHNR, CDR2 FQNEAQ (reference sequence). Trimming shortened V by 2 bases and J by 8 bases, and 9 bases separated the two germline ends. CDR3 protein: CASSLPQGGYTF. DNA for the CDR3: TGTGCCAGCAGCTTACCACAGGGAGGCTACACCTTC. Full variable domain (outside the CDR3, taken from reference TRBV7-9 and TRBJ1-2): DTGVSQNPRHKITKRGQNVTFRCDPISEHNRLYWYRQTLGQGPEFLTYFQNEAQLEKSRLLSDRFSAERPKGSFSTLEIQRTEQGDSAMYLCASSLPQGGYTFGSGTRLTVV.

This clone was seen a single time. The chain is built from TRBV28 and TRBJ1-2, with TRBD1 matching over 9 bases. J gave up 8 bases and V 5 bases, and 18 bases lay outside the gene matches. Looked up from germline, CDR1 is MDHEN and CDR2 is SYDVKM. CDR3 length equals 17 residues. CDR3 region: CASSKSGTGTAEGGYTF. CDR3 nucleotide sequence: TGTGCCAGCAGTAAATCCGGGACAGGGACGGCTGAGGGGGGCTACACCTTC.

V usage is TRBV2 and J usage is TRBJ2-3; possible D gene TRBD2, 6 bases. V lost 6 bases, J lost 5 bases, and 18 bases lay in between. Looked up from germline, CDR1 is SNHLY and CDR2 is FYNNEI. CDR3 size: 15 residues. Here the CDR3 DNA reads TGTGCCAGCAGGCTACCACGGAGGGAAGAAGATACGCAGTATTTT. Translating it yields CASRLPRREEDTQYF.

The chain has TRBV19 and TRBJ2-7; 8 nucleotides line up with TRBD1. The CDR3 covers 13 residues. Trimming removed 3 bases from V and 2 bases from J; junction bases left unmatched: 0. Germline loops: CDR1 LNHDA, CDR2 SQIVND (reference sequence). In DNA form, the CDR3 reads TGTGCCAGTAGTATGGGACAGGCCTACGAGCAGTACTTC. This sequence encodes CASSMGQAYEQYF.

The chain employs TRBV19 and TRBJ2-1; 7 nucleotides line up with TRBD1. The length of the CDR3 is 15 residues. Germline trimming cut 5 bases from V and 4 bases from J; bases unmatched to any gene: 8. Germline V gene data show CDR1 as LNHDA and CDR2 as SQIVND (reference sequence). The CDR3, as DNA: TGTGCCAGTAGTGAGTCGATGGACAGGTACAATGAGCAGTTCTTC. Its protein product is CASSESMDRYNEQFF. Full variable domain (rest looked up from reference TRBV19 and TRBJ2-1): DGGITQSPKYLFRKEGQNVTLSCEQNLNHDAMYWYRQDPGQGLRLIYYSQIVNDFQKGDIAEGYSVSREKKESFPLTVTSAQKNPTAFYLCASSESMDRYNEQFFGPGTRLTVL.

The genes are TRBV6-1 and TRBJ2-7, with D unclear. V was trimmed by 4 bases and J by 0 bases, leaving 7 bases between them. The length of the CDR3 is 13 residues. Looked up from germline, CDR1 is MNHNS and CDR2 is SASEGT. CDR3 DNA: TGTGCCAGCAGTGCGCGGTCCTCCTACGAGCAGTACTTC. Protein product: CASSARSSYEQYF.

V usage is TRBV2 and J usage is TRBJ2-1; TRBD1 aligns across 8 bases. The trim removed 5 bases at V and 9 bases at J, leaving 6 bases unmatched. This CDR3 has 13 residues. CDR1 SNHLY and CDR2 FYNNEI come from the germline V gene. Written as DNA, the CDR3 is TGTGCCAGCAGTACTAGACAGGGGTCTGAGCAGTTCTTC. Protein: CASSTRQGSEQFF.

This rearrangement joins TRBV7-3 to TRBJ2-3; D gene ambiguous. Trimming removed 2 bases at V and 4 bases at J, with 4 bases between. Germline CDR1 and CDR2: SGHTA and FQGTGA. The CDR3 spans 12 residues. The CDR3 loop reads CASSLEADTQYF. As DNA, the CDR3 is TGTGCCAGCAGCTTAGAGGCAGATACGCAGTATTTT.

CDR3 residues: CASSIGTKSISRSYEQYF. The CDR3 nucleotides are TGTGCCAGTAGTATTGGCACGAAATCGATATCCCGCTCCTACGAGCAGTACTTC. V usage is TRBV19 and J usage is TRBJ2-7; D remains ambiguous. The CDR3 consists of 18 residues. Between the trimmed V and J ends, which lost 3 bases and 0 bases, there was a span of 21 bases. Germline CDR1 and CDR2: LNHDA and SQIVND (reference sequence). The full variable domain, with the rest looked up from reference TRBV19 and TRBJ2-7, is DGGITQSPKYLFRKEGQNVTLSCEQNLNHDAMYWYRQDPGQGLRLIYYSQIVNDFQKGDIAEGYSVSREKKESFPLTVTSAQKNPTAFYLCASSIGTKSISRSYEQYFGPGTRLTVT.

CDR3 in DNA: TGTGCCTGGAACAGCGGGGGCACAGATACGCAGTATTTT. This codes for CAWNSGGTDTQYF. The rearrangement joins TRBV30 to TRBJ2-3; 7 bases are a match to TRBD2. Germline assignment: CDR1 GTSNPN and CDR2 SVGIG (reference sequence). V was clipped by 4 bases and J by 1 base; unmatched bases: 2. The CDR3 totals 13 residues.

In this sample, this clone turned up once. The gene calls are TRBV9 and TRBJ2-7; 13 nucleotides line up with TRBD2. J was trimmed by 1 base and V by 3 bases; bases with no gene match: 1. The CDR3 loop spans 15 amino acids. Germline lookup yields CDR1 SGDLS and CDR2 YYNGEE. CDR3 protein: CASSEGLAGSYEQYF. CDR3 in DNA: TGTGCCAGCAGCGAGGGACTAGCGGGGTCCTACGAGCAGTACTTC.

This clone was counted a single time. V usage is TRBV9 and J usage is TRBJ2-1; 9 positions match TRBD2. Germline trimming cut 0 bases from V and 10 bases from J; bases unmatched to any gene: 8. Germline CDR1 and CDR2: SGDLS and YYNGEE. This CDR3 has 15 residues. CDR3 nucleotide sequence: TGTGCCAGCAGCGTAGTAGCGGGAGCTTCTCGGGAGCAGTTCTTC. Its protein product is CASSVVAGASREQFF. The whole variable domain, remainder taken from reference TRBV9 and TRBJ2-1, is DSGVTQTPKHLITATGQRVTLRCSPRSGDLSVYWYQQSLDQGLQFLIQYYNGEERAKGNILERFSAQQFPDLHSELNLSSLELGDSALYFCASSVVAGASREQFFGPGTRLTVL.

V usage is TRBV5-1 and J usage is TRBJ2-7; 8 bases align to TRBD1. Germline V gene lookup returns CDR1 SGHRS and CDR2 YFSETQ. The junction had 4 bases not matched to a gene; V was cut back by 0 bases and J by 2 bases. The CDR3 loop spans 15 amino acids. The CDR3 protein is CASSLVQGGTYEQYF. The CDR3 DNA sequence: TGCGCCAGCAGCTTGGTACAGGGGGGAACCTACGAGCAGTACTTC. Full variable domain (rest looked up from reference TRBV5-1 and TRBJ2-7): KAGVTQTPRYLIKTRGQQVTLSCSPISGHRSVSWYQQTPGQGLQFLFEYFSETQRNKGNFPGRFSGRQFSNSRSEMNVSTLELGDSALYLCASSLVQGGTYEQYFGPGTRLTVT.